This is a list of T cell receptor beta chains from one sample in a study of blood T cells in healthy people across ages. TCRdb processed the 5' RACE reads anew with MiXCR; each CDR3 protein has one entry. The sample has 1,500,000 or so distinct CDR3 sequences; roughly 43% are singletons. The sequenced sample was blood. The receptors were sampled from a woman younger than 30 in good health. CDR3s include the opening cysteine and the closing phenylalanine or tryptophan. The D gene is left open where the match is weak. A row's size may be missing; if present it is once, few, many or a size class.

j_gene | v_gene | d_gene | abundance | CDR3nt | CDR3aa
TRBJ1-1 | TRBV5-1 | NA | NA | TGCGCCAGCAGCTTAGTTGCCGTCGCCAGGGACGTCACTGAAGCTTTCTTT | CASSLVAVARDVTEAFF
TRBJ2-1 | TRBV24-1 | NA | many | TGTGCCACCAGTGAAAAATACAATGAGCAGTTCTTC | CATSEKYNEQFF
TRBJ2-3 | TRBV12-3/TRBV12-4 | NA | many | TGTGCCAGCAGTCGGGACGGACTCACAGATACGCAGTATTTT | CASSRDGLTDTQYF
TRBJ2-7 | TRBV18 | TRBD2 | few | TGTGCCAGCTCCGTCCGGGGGACTAGTATTGTTGAGCAGTACTTC | CASSVRGTSIVEQYF
TRBJ1-1 | TRBV2 | NA | NA | TGTGCCAGCAGTGGTATAAACACTGAAGCTTTCTTT | CASSGINTEAFF
TRBJ2-1 | TRBV20-1 | TRBD1 | NA | TGCAGTGGTCTGGACAGGGGGGGCGAGCAGTTCTTC | CSGLDRGGEQFF
TRBJ1-5 | TRBV6-2/TRBV6-3 | NA | NA | TGTGCCAGCAGTACCCGAACCAGCAATCAGCCCCAGCATTTT | CASSTRTSNQPQHF
TRBJ2-7 | TRBV27 | TRBD1 | NA | TGTGCCAGCACCGTTTCGGGACAGGGATCCTACGAGCAGTACTTC | CASTVSGQGSYEQYF
TRBJ2-3 | TRBV20-1 | TRBD2 | NA | TGCAGTGCGGTAGCGGGAGGAGCGGCAGATACGCAGTATTTT | CSAVAGGAADTQYF
TRBJ2-3 | TRBV30 | NA | NA | TGTGCCTGGAGTGTACTGAGCGAGACAGATACGCAGTATTTT | CAWSVLSETDTQYF
TRBJ2-7 | TRBV4-1 | TRBD1 | few | TGCGCCAGCAGCCTCCCCGGACAGGGCCACGAGCAGTACTTC | CASSLPGQGHEQYF
TRBJ2-3 | TRBV12-3/TRBV12-4 | NA | NA | TGTGCCAGCAGTTTAGGAGGGGCCACAGATATGCAGTATTTC | CASSLGGATDMQYF
TRBJ2-7 | TRBV7-9 | TRBD2 | few | TGTGCCAGCAGCCGTAATTTACTAGCGGGAGGAACCGAGCAGTACTTC | CASSRNLLAGGTEQYF
TRBJ2-1 | TRBV28 | TRBD2 | NA | TGCGCCAGCAGATCTATCGGACTAGCGCTGAATGAGCAGTTCTTC | CASRSIGLALNEQFF
TRBJ2-2 | TRBV29-1 | TRBD2 | NA | TGCAGCGTTTTGAAGAGCGGGAGACACGGGGAGCTGTTTTTT | CSVLKSGRHGELFF
TRBJ1-2 | TRBV29-1 | NA | once | TGCAGCGCTTTGGACAGTGGGGTACCCTATGGCTACACCTTC | CSALDSGVPYGYTF
TRBJ2-7 | TRBV4-1 | NA | once | TGCGCCAGCAGCCTTGATCCCTCGGGGGAGCAGTACTTC | CASSLDPSGEQYF
TRBJ2-5 | TRBV6-2/TRBV6-3 | NA | NA | TGTGCCAGCAGTTATCCTGAAATGACTAGGGAGACCCAGTACTTC | CASSYPEMTRETQYF
TRBJ2-3 | TRBV20-1 | NA | few | TGCAGTGCCCCCTCCTTAGATACGCAGTATTTT | CSAPSLDTQYF
TRBJ2-7 | TRBV9 | NA | NA | TGTGCCAGCACCAAAGAGGGTAGCGGCCATGAGCAGTACTTC | CASTKEGSGHEQYF
TRBJ2-5 | TRBV7-2 | NA | NA | TGTGCCAGCAGCTTAATGTCACGGTCCCAAGAGACCCAGTACTTC | CASSLMSRSQETQYF
TRBJ2-7 | TRBV4-3 | TRBD1 | few | TGCGCCAGCAGCCGTGACCGGGACAGGGGACGCTACGAGCAGTACTTC | CASSRDRDRGRYEQYF
TRBJ2-3 | TRBV7-2 | NA | NA | TGTGCCAGCAGCTTATGGAAAGAGACGCAGTATTTT | CASSLWKETQYF
TRBJ1-2 | TRBV29-1 | NA | few | TGCAGCGCTAGGGACGTAGCTAACTATGGCTACACCTTC | CSARDVANYGYTF
TRBJ2-7 | TRBV12-3/TRBV12-4 | NA | many | TGTGCCAGCAGCTCGAGACAGTGGTCCTACGAGCAGTACTTC | CASSSRQWSYEQYF
TRBJ1-5 | TRBV7-9 | NA | NA | TGTGCCAGCAGCTTAGGGACATATGATCAGCCCCAGCATTTT | CASSLGTYDQPQHF
TRBJ2-5 | TRBV20-1 | NA | NA | TGCAGTGCTAGAGTCTGGGGCGAAGACTCCAATGAGCAGTACTTC | CSARVWGEDSNEQYF
TRBJ2-5 | TRBV7-9 | NA | few | TGTGCCAGCAGCTATTTAACAGGGAGCCAAGAGACCCAGTACTTC | CASSYLTGSQETQYF
TRBJ2-7 | TRBV20-1 | NA | few | TGCAGTGCTATTCCGCTGGCGTACGAGCAGTACTTC | CSAIPLAYEQYF
TRBJ1-3 | TRBV5-1 | TRBD1 | few | TGCGCCAGCAGCTTAGCCGGGACAGGGTTCGGAAACACCATATATTTT | CASSLAGTGFGNTIYF
TRBJ2-7 | TRBV28 | TRBD2 | NA | TGTGCCTGTGCTGGGACTAGCGGAGAAACGGGCTACGAGCAGTACTTC | CACAGTSGETGYEQYF
TRBJ2-1 | TRBV12-3/TRBV12-4 | TRBD2 | few | TGTGCCAGCAGCCGGGGGGGTGCTAGCGGAAACAATGAGCAGTTCTTC | CASSRGGASGNNEQFF
TRBJ2-3 | TRBV30 | TRBD2 | few | TGTGCCTGGAGGCTAGCGGGGGGAACAAGCACAGATACGCAGTATTTT | CAWRLAGGTSTDTQYF
TRBJ1-1 | TRBV5-1 | NA | NA | TGCGCCAGCAGCCGAGGCACCAGGGTAAGAATGAACACTGAAGCTTTCTTT | CASSRGTRVRMNTEAFF
TRBJ1-2 | TRBV29-1 | TRBD1 | NA | TGCAGCGTTGAGGAAGCGGGAACAGGGGGCCCCTATGGCTACACCTTC | CSVEEAGTGGPYGYTF
TRBJ1-2 | TRBV5-5 | TRBD1 | few | TGTGCCAGCACCCGAGACGGACAGGGCTATGGCTACACCTTC | CASTRDGQGYGYTF
TRBJ2-7 | TRBV7-2 | NA | NA | TGTGCCAGCAGCTTAGATCTAGACTCCTACGAGCAGTACTTC | CASSLDLDSYEQYF
TRBJ2-7 | TRBV4-2 | NA | many | TGTGCCAGCAGCCAAGACGCTGGAGTATACGAGCAGTACTTC | CASSQDAGVYEQYF
TRBJ2-2 | TRBV20-1 | NA | few | TGCAGTGCCCCACTTTCATCCGCTGTGGTCGGCGGGGAGCTGTTTTTT | CSAPLSSAVVGGELFF
TRBJ2-4 | TRBV6-5 | NA | few | TGTGCCAGCGGTACCAAAAACATTCAGTACTTC | CASGTKNIQYF
TRBJ1-1 | TRBV9 | NA | few | TGTGCCAGCAGCCCCGCCCGTACCACTGAAGCTTTCTTT | CASSPARTTEAFF
TRBJ2-7 | TRBV7-9 | NA | once | TGTGTCAGCAGCCCGGGACACGGACTCCTCTCCTACGAGCAGTACTTC | CVSSPGHGLLSYEQYF
TRBJ2-5 | TRBV2 | TRBD1 | NA | TGTGCCAGCATGCCAAACAGGGGCCAGGAGACCCAGTACTTC | CASMPNRGQETQYF
TRBJ1-4 | TRBV14 | NA | NA | TGTGCCAGCAGCCGCTACAGGACGGTACCAACTAATGAAAAACTGTTTTTT | CASSRYRTVPTNEKLFF
TRBJ2-7 | TRBV6-6 | NA | NA | TGTGCCAGCAGTTACTCTAAACGAGAGCAGTACTTC | CASSYSKREQYF
TRBJ1-1 | TRBV20-1 | NA | NA | TGCAGTGCTAGAGATCGGATCTGGGGCTTTCGCTACGGGAACACTGAAGCTTTCTTT | CSARDRIWGFRYGNTEAFF
TRBJ2-7 | TRBV3-1 | NA | NA | TGTGCCAGCAGCCAAGATTGGAGGGGACAGTCAGGAAGCTACGAGCAGTACTTC | CASSQDWRGQSGSYEQYF
TRBJ2-5 | TRBV30 | NA | once | TGTGCCTGGAGTACGGAGACCCAGTACTTC | CAWSTETQYF
TRBJ2-5 | TRBV6-5 | NA | NA | TGTGCCAGCAGTTACTCTACAGGAGGCGGGGTAGAGACCCAGTACTTC | CASSYSTGGGVETQYF
TRBJ2-5 | TRBV20-1 | NA | NA | TGCAGTGCTAGAGGACCTAACCAAGAGACCCAGTACTTC | CSARGPNQETQYF
TRBJ1-4 | TRBV7-2 | NA | NA | TGTGCCAGCAGCTTAGTTAGGCAGTCCGGTGAAAAACTGTTTTTT | CASSLVRQSGEKLFF
TRBJ1-2 | TRBV6-5 | NA | NA | TGTGCCAGCAGTTACACCCGGGACACTTCGCCCTATGGCTACACCTTC | CASSYTRDTSPYGYTF
TRBJ2-1 | TRBV20-1 | TRBD1 | NA | TGCAGTGCTAGGAGGGGGACAGCGAGTGAAGATGAGCAGTTCTTC | CSARRGTASEDEQFF
TRBJ1-2 | TRBV12-3/TRBV12-4 | TRBD1 | NA | TGTGCCAGCAGTTTGCCCTCCGACAGGGGAATGGGCTACACCTTC | CASSLPSDRGMGYTF
TRBJ2-7 | TRBV6-6 | TRBD2 | NA | TGTGCCAGCAGTTACCAAGCGGGGGAGGCCTACGAGCAGTACTTC | CASSYQAGEAYEQYF
TRBJ2-4 | TRBV11-2 | NA | NA | TGTGCCAGCAGCTTAAGATGGGGGATTGGCAAAAACATTCAGTACTTC | CASSLRWGIGKNIQYF
TRBJ2-5 | TRBV4-3 | TRBD2 | NA | TGCGCCAGCAGCCAAGATAGCGGGAGGGCCAGTGAGCAGTACTTC | CASSQDSGRASEQYF
TRBJ2-5 | TRBV20-1 | TRBD2 | NA | TGCAGTGCTAGAACTAGCGGGAGGGGAGAGACCCAGTACTTC | CSARTSGRGETQYF